The clone carrying this TCR beta chain was seen a few times. Antigen unknown. Expressed TCRB transcripts were sequenced after all isolated RNA was converted to cDNA. Profiling relied on immunoSEQ multiplex PCR, and the TCRdb table lists in-frame clones only, not all of them. The sample records 900,000 or so clones, roughly 17% being singletons. The V gene end was trimmed by 3 bases and the J gene end by 4 bases; junction bases not matched to a gene: 3. Germline CDR1 is SGHAT and CDR2 is FQNNGV. The CDR3 sequence is 15 residues long. These data belong to a study of beta chain features in type 1 diabetes. Study-level background: Sorted cells numbering around 100,000,000 were examined across all samples. Study-wide results and limits: Junctions at VDJ sites from type 1 diabetes patients had fewer insertions and more deletions. In cDNA sequencing, cells with high TCR expression could be over-represented. TCRB repertoires of naive, central memory and Treg cells appeared more similar among patients than among healthy donors.

This clonotype was obtained from a woman younger than 35 in good health. The specimen sequenced was naive CD4+ T cells from blood. The chain has TRBV11-2 and TRBJ2-1; 10 bases agree with TRBD1. CDR3 residues: CASSFPGQGYNEQFF. In DNA form, the CDR3 reads TGTGCCAGCAGCTTCCCGGGACAGGGGTACAATGAGCAGTTCTTC.